This T cell receptor beta chain was sequenced in a study of blood T cells in healthy people across ages. Study summary: With template switching, about one barcoded beta molecule was captured per two T cells.

V shed 3 bases and J 7 bases; nucleotides not matched to a gene: 12. The germline V gene encodes CDR1 MNHEY and CDR2 SMNVEV (reference sequence). The CDR3 covers 16 residues. Researchers report isolating at least 6 million PBMCs per sample. RNA extraction gave at least 5 micrograms of total RNA per sample. A sample-barcoded 5' primer and a J-beta primer mix were used in a second PCR of about 7 to 11 cycles. TCRdb reprocessed the 5' RACE reads with MiXCR, giving one entry per CDR3 protein. Altogether 650,000 to 950,000 distinct CDR3 sequences are present, around 42% being singletons, with the ten largest covering approximately 19%.

This chain connects TRBV27 to TRBJ2-1, with 7 positions matching TRBD2. The TCR originated in a man in his sixties in good health. The specimen was blood. The CDR3 DNA reads as TGTGCCAGCAGTTTGGGAATGAAGCGGGGAGGTAATGAGCAGTTCTTC. Its protein is CASSLGMKRGGNEQFF.